The sample holds many counts of the clone carrying this T cell receptor beta chain. What it recognizes is unknown. The sample is drawn from a study of Graves' ophthalmopathy and Graves' hyperthyroidism. Findings and limits, study-wide: Thyroid clonotypes that were expanded above 0.001 frequency mostly also appeared in blood. The model forecast ophthalmopathy progression, reaching roughly 65% sensitivity and 72% to 80% specificity.

Germline CDR1 DFQATT, CDR2 SNEGSKA (reference sequence). V lost 5 bases to trimming and J lost 1 base, with 12 bases between them. The length of the CDR3 is 14 residues. Orbital computed tomography and thyroid ultrasound, along with TRAb, serum thyroxine and clinical symptoms, underpinned diagnosis. RNA transcripts were the template, and TCR beta CDR3 regions were amplified from them. A first-round RT-PCR used HTBI primers, followed by a second-round multiplex PCR. TCRdb processed the multiplex PCR reads anew with MiXCR; each CDR3 protein has one entry. Of 150,000 to 200,000 distinct CDR3 sequences listed, around 39% are singletons.

The rearrangement links TRBV20-1 to TRBJ1-5; D unclear. The source material was peripheral blood. This TCR derives from a man younger than 40 with Graves' ophthalmopathy. In DNA, the CDR3 is TGCAGTGCTCCTCCCATGACGAGCAATCAGCCCCAGCATTTT. The encoded protein is CSAPPMTSNQPQHF.